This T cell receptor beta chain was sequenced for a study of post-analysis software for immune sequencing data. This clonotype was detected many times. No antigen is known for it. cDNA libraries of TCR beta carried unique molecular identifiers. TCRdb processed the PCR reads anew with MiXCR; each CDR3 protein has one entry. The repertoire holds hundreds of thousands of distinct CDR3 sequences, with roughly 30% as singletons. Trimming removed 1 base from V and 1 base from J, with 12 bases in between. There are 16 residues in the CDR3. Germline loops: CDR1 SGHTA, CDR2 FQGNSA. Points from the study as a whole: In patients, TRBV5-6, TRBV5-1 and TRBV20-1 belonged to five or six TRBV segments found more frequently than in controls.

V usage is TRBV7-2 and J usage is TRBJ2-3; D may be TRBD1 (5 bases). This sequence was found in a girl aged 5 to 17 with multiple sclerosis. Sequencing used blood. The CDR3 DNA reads TGTGCCAGCAGCTTAGTCCGACAGCTGGGCACAGATACGCAGTATTTT. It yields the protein CASSLVRQLGTDTQYF.